Below are 25 T cell receptor beta chains sequenced from a single sample in a study of molecular identifiers for immune sequencing clone quantification. TCRdb re-called the PCR reads through MiXCR, storing one row per CDR3 protein. Seen here are roughly 300,000 distinct CDR3 sequences, 24% observed once, and the top ten hold 0.65% to 0.95%. Sequencing was done on a sample of naive CD8+ T cells from blood, with Jurkat cell RNA spiked in. This sample's subset: FACS-sorted CD8+CD4-CCR7+CD45RA+ naive T cells. The receptors were gathered from a human donor in good health. Some libraries in this study had Jurkat cell RNA spiked in.

This sequence joins TRBV12-3 or TRBV12-4 and TRBJ1-5, with TRBD1 as a possible D gene (6 bases). V lost 3 bases, J lost 7 bases, and 13 bases lay in between. The CDR3 sequence is 14 residues long. CDR3 in amino acids: CASSFGGAGQPQHF. Written as DNA, the CDR3 is TGTGCCAGCAGTTTCGGGGGGGCGGGGCAGCCCCAGCATTTT.

This clonotype was recorded at least ten times. The V call is TRBV29-1, the J call TRBJ2-7; D might be TRBD2 (6 bases). Germline values: CDR1 SQVTM, CDR2 ANQGSEA. The CDR3 covers 13 residues. The ends were cut back, 7 bases at V and 0 bases at J, with 13 bases in the middle. The CDR3 DNA reads TGCAGCGCCCGGGACTCCCGCTCCTACGAGCAGTACTTC. It specifies CSARDSRSYEQYF.

The V gene is TRBV29-1, the J gene TRBJ2-5; D assignment may be TRBD1 or TRBD2 (5 bases each). This CDR3 spans 10 amino acids. The ends were cut back, 6 bases at V and 6 bases at J, with 8 bases in the middle. Per germline, CDR1 SQVTM and CDR2 ANQGSEA. In DNA form, the CDR3 reads TGCAGCGTCCCGGGGCAGACCCAGTACTTC. Translated: CSVPGQTQYF.

This clonotype was seen many times. V is TRBV6-1 and J is TRBJ2-7; no firm D call. Germline CDR1 MNHNS, CDR2 SASEGT. Trimming stripped 0 bases from V and 3 bases from J, with 6 bases between. CDR3 length equals 13 residues. The CDR3 DNA follows: TGTGCCAGCAGTGAAGCGGATCTCTACGAGCAGTACTTC. It yields the protein CASSEADLYEQYF.

This clonotype has just a few counts. This clone may be a read error of a much larger clone one base away. The chain uses TRBV14 and TRBJ1-1; 9 bases align to TRBD1. Per the germline V gene, CDR1 is SGHDN and CDR2 is FVKESK. The CDR3 runs 14 residues. Losses at the gene ends were 8 bases for V and 4 bases for J; bases not matched to a gene: 8. CDR3 loop: CASGPNRGPTEAFF. CDR3 DNA sequence: TGTGCCAGCGGCCCGAACAGGGGGCCCACTGAAGCTTTCTTT. Full variable domain (missing parts from reference TRBV14 and TRBJ1-1): EAGVTQFPSHSVIEKGQTVTLRCDPISGHDNLYWYRRVMGKEIKFLLHFVKESKQDESGMPNNRFLAERTGGTYSTLKVQPAELEDSGVYFCASGPNRGPTEAFFGQGTRLTVV.

The chain combines TRBV30 with TRBJ2-5, with 9 bases lining up with TRBD2. This CDR3 is 14 amino acids long. Unmatched junction bases numbered 8, after V lost 5 bases and J lost 4 bases. The V gene's germline CDR1 is GTSNPN and CDR2 SVGIG (reference sequence). CDR3 bases: TGTGCCTGGGAGGGAAGCGGGGGGCGAGAGACCCAGTACTTC. It codes for CAWEGSGGRETQYF.

This clonotype was observed at least ten times. The chain joins TRBV27 to TRBJ2-1; 8 bases line up with TRBD2. Germline CDR1 and CDR2: MNHEY and SMNVEV (reference sequence). The CDR3 spans 17 residues. Trimming removed 5 bases from V and 8 bases from J; junction bases left unmatched: 17. The CDR3 sequence is CASSLISGSPFEDEQFF. The CDR3 bases are TGTGCCAGCAGTCTTATAAGCGGGAGCCCCTTTGAGGATGAGCAGTTCTTC.

In regard to this clonotype: This clone may be a read error of a much larger clone one base away. The rearrangement joins TRBV29-1 to TRBJ2-7; no clear D. Germline V gives CDR1 SQVTM, CDR2 ANQGSEA. The CDR3 runs 12 residues. CDR3 sequence: CSIIARNYEQYF. In nucleotides, the CDR3 is TGCAGTATAATCGCCCGAAACTACGAGCAGTACTTC.

This clonotype was seen a handful of times. The chain employs TRBV19 and TRBJ2-5, with TRBD1 identical over 7 bases. The ends lost 4 bases at V and 5 bases at J; junction bases unmatched: 4. The CDR3 sequence is 13 residues long. Germline CDR1 is LNHDA and CDR2 is SQIVND (reference sequence). Here the CDR3 reads CASSTTGSETQYF. The CDR3 DNA reads TGTGCCAGTAGTACGACAGGGTCGGAGACCCAGTACTTC.

The chain has TRBV7-9 and TRBJ1-1; 8 bases match TRBD1. Trimming cost V 5 bases and J 2 bases; bases outside gene matches: 7. CDR1 is SEHNR, CDR2 FQNEAQ, per germline (reference sequence). The length of the CDR3 is 15 residues. This chain's CDR3 is CASSHGQGSNTEAFF. The DNA for the CDR3 is TGTGCCAGCAGCCACGGACAGGGATCAAACACTGAAGCTTTCTTT. Based on the CDR3 plus reference TRBV7-9 and TRBJ1-1, the full variable domain is DTGVSQNPRHKITKRGQNVTFRCDPISEHNRLYWYRQTLGQGPEFLTYFQNEAQLEKSRLLSDRFSAERPKGSFSTLEIQRTEQGDSAMYLCASSHGQGSNTEAFFGQGTRLTVV.

The chain couples TRBV12-3 or TRBV12-4 to TRBJ2-3; TRBD1 is a possible D gene (6 bases). CDR3 length equals 16 residues. V was shortened by 6 bases and J by 1 base, with 17 bases between the two germline ends. CDR3 protein: CASSPLWGPRTDTQYF. The CDR3 region has the DNA TGTGCCAGCAGCCCCCTGTGGGGGCCGCGCACAGATACGCAGTATTTT.

This clonotype has at least ten counts. This chain connects TRBV4-3 to TRBJ1-4; D unclear. Germline CDR1 reads LGHNA; CDR2 reads YSLEER. V was trimmed by 0 bases and J by 5 bases, leaving 10 bases between them. The CDR3 length is 15 residues. The CDR3 region is CASSQESGSNEKLFF. The CDR3 DNA reads TGCGCCAGCAGCCAAGAGTCGGGGTCCAATGAAAAACTGTTTTTT.

The V and J genes are TRBV4-3 and TRBJ2-3; 9 nucleotides agree with TRBD2. Germline V lookup: CDR1 LGHNA, CDR2 YSLEER. The CDR3 runs 17 residues. Trimming removed 0 bases from V and 4 bases from J; junction bases left unmatched: 8. The CDR3 loop is CASSQDPRLAASDTQYF. The CDR3 DNA is TGCGCCAGCAGCCAAGATCCTAGACTAGCGGCCTCAGATACGCAGTATTTT.

A few counts support this clonotype. V usage is TRBV7-9 and J usage is TRBJ1-3, with 8 bases lining up with TRBD1. J gave up 2 bases and V 5 bases, and 2 bases lay outside the gene matches. CDR3 size: 14 residues. Germline CDR1 is SEHNR and CDR2 is FQNEAQ (reference sequence). The CDR3 nucleotides read TGTGCCAGCAGCCAGACAGGGGCTGGAAACACCATATATTTT. It encodes CASSQTGAGNTIYF.

This clonotype was detected only once. This chain uses TRBV4-3 with TRBJ2-7; D tentatively reads TRBD1 or TRBD2 (5 bases each). Germline-derived CDR1 and CDR2 are LGHNA and YSLEER. V lost 3 bases and J 0 bases, leaving 15 bases between the germline ends. The CDR3 runs to 16 residues. CDR3 bases: TGCGCCAGCAGCCAGATGTATGCTGGGGGCTCCTACGAGCAGTACTTC. This translates into CASSQMYAGGSYEQYF.

This clonotype was picked up many times. This sequence joins TRBV2 and TRBJ2-5; 8 nucleotides match TRBD1. The V gene end was trimmed by 1 base and the J gene end by 0 bases; junction bases not matched to a gene: 1. CDR3 size: 15 residues. The germline CDR1 and CDR2 sequences are SNHLY and FYNNEI. This CDR3 reads CASSEGDRYQETQYF. In nucleotides, the CDR3 is TGTGCCAGCAGTGAAGGGGACAGGTACCAAGAGACCCAGTACTTC. The full variable domain, its missing parts supplied by reference TRBV2 and TRBJ2-5, is EPEVTQTPSHQVTQMGQEVILRCVPISNHLYFYWYRQILGQKVEFLVSFYNNEISEKSEIFDDQFSVERPDGSNFTLKIRSTKLEDSAMYFCASSEGDRYQETQYFGPGTRLLVL.

The V call is TRBV4-3, the J call TRBJ1-3; a possible D gene is TRBD1 (5 bases). Germline-derived CDR1 and CDR2 are LGHNA and YSLEER. Trimming shortened V by 4 bases and J by 1 base, and 32 bases separated the two germline ends. The CDR3 has 22 amino acids. The CDR3 coding sequence is TGCGCCAGCAGCCTGGGCCGTGTTGGAGCTTCTCTGGGGCTAAGGTCTGGAAACACCATATATTTT. Translation gives CASSLGRVGASLGLRSGNTIYF.

J is TRBJ2-4 and V is TRBV28; D is ambiguous. CDR3 size: 15 residues. With 0 bases removed from V and 9 bases from J, the gap between germline ends came to 15 bases. The germline V gene has CDR1 MDHEN and CDR2 SYDVKM. CDR3 residues: CASSLCDTETSIQYF. The CDR3 region has the DNA TGTGCCAGCAGTTTATGCGACACCGAGACGAGCATTCAGTACTTC.

V and J are TRBV4-1 and TRBJ2-2; the D gene is possibly TRBD2 (6 bases). CDR1 and CDR2 from the germline V gene are MGHRA and YSYEKL. V lost 1 base and J 8 bases, leaving 11 bases between the germline ends. The CDR3 totals 14 residues. Written as DNA, the CDR3 is TGCGCCAGCAGCCAAGCCCCGGCGGGGGGGGAGCTGTTTTTT. It specifies CASSQAPAGGELFF.

Ten or more counts support this clonotype. V gene TRBV2 combines with J gene TRBJ2-4; tentative D call: TRBD2 (6 bases). There are 15 residues in the CDR3. V lost 5 bases, J lost 1 base, and 12 bases lay in between. The germline V gene has CDR1 SNHLY and CDR2 FYNNEI. CDR3 bases: TGTGCCAGCAGTTTTGAAGGGAGGGCCAAAAACATTCAGTACTTC. It translates to CASSFEGRAKNIQYF.

This clonotype was counted many times. The chain couples TRBV4-1 to TRBJ1-2; D might be TRBD1 (6 bases). This CDR3 is built from 14 residues. Per the germline V gene, CDR1 is MGHRA and CDR2 is YSYEKL. Trimming took 4 bases from V and 7 from J, leaving 16 bases between them. As DNA, the CDR3 is TGCGCCAGCAGCCCGCAACAGGGAGGGTCTGGCTACACCTTC. Its translation: CASSPQQGGSGYTF.

This clonotype was seen ten or more times. The chain's CDR3 is CSVVVGYEQYF. CDR3 DNA: TGCAGCGTTGTTGTGGGGTACGAGCAGTACTTC. V usage is TRBV29-1 and J usage is TRBJ2-7, with D uncertain. Germline CDR1 and CDR2: SQVTM and ANQGSEA. CDR3 length equals 11 residues. Between the trimmed V and J ends, which lost 4 bases and 4 bases, there was a span of 8 bases.

In its sample, this clonotype was seen many times. The chain has TRBV4-1 and TRBJ1-5, with D perhaps matching TRBD1 (6 bases). Germline-derived CDR1 and CDR2 are MGHRA and YSYEKL. The CDR3 totals 13 residues. Deletions cut 1 base from V and 6 bases from J, with 7 bases between. Here the CDR3 reads CASSQARGQPQHF. The CDR3 nucleotides are TGCGCCAGCAGCCAAGCCAGGGGTCAGCCCCAGCATTTT.

V and J are TRBV6-2 or TRBV6-3 and TRBJ1-5; D call uncertain. The germline gives CDR1 MNHEY, CDR2 SVGEGT. CDR3 length: 16 amino acids. The ends were cut back, 4 bases at V and 0 bases at J, with 13 bases in the middle. CDR3 nucleotide sequence: TGTGCCAGCAGTTCGCCAGGACTGAGTAGCAATCAGCCCCAGCATTTT. Translated: CASSSPGLSSNQPQHF.

The V and J genes are TRBV4-3 and TRBJ2-2; D uncertain. The germline V gene has CDR1 LGHNA and CDR2 YSLEER. The CDR3 sequence is 15 residues long. Trimming removed 1 base from V and 4 bases from J, with 10 bases in between. In DNA form, the CDR3 reads TGCGCCAGCAGCCAAGTTTTTACCGGCACCGGGGAGCTGTTTTTT. Protein sequence: CASSQVFTGTGELFF.